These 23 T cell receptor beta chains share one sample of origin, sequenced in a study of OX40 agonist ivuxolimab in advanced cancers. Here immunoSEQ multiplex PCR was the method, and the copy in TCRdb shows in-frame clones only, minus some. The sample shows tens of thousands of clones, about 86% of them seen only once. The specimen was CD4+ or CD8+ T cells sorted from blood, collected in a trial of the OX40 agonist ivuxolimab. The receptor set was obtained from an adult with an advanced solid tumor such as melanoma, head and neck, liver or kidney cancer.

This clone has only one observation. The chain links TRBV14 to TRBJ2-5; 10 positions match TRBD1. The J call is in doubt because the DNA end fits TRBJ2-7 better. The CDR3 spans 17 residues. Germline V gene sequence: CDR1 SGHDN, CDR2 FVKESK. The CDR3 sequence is CASSQHDRGLHSYEQYF. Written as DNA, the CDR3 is TGTGCCAGCAGCCAACATGACAGGGGGCTCCACTCCTACGAGCAGTACTTC.

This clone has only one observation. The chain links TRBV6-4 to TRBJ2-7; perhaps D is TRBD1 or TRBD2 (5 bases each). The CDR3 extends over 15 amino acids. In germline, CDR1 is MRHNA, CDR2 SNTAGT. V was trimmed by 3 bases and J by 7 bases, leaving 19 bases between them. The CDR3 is CASSDLGSHRREQYF. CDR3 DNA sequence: TGTGCCAGCAGTGATTTGGGTTCCCACAGGAGGGAGCAGTACTTC.

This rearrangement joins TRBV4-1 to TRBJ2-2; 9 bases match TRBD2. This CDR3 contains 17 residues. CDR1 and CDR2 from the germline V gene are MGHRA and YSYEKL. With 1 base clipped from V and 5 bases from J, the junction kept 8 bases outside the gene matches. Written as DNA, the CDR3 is TGCGCCAGCAGCCAAGTAATTGGGGCGGGAGGGACCGGGGAGCTGTTTTTT. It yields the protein CASSQVIGAGGTGELFF.

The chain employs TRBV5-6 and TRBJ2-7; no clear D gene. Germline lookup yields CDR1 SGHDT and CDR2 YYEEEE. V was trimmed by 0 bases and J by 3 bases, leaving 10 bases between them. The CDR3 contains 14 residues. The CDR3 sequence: CASSLAAVGYEQYF. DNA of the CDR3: TGTGCCAGCAGCTTGGCGGCCGTAGGCTACGAGCAGTACTTC.

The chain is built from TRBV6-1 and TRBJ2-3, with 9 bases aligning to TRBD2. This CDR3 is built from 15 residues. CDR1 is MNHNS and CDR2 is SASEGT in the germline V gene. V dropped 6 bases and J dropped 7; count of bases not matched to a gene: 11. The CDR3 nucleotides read TGTGCCAGCAGGTTCGTCCCTAGCGGGGAAAATACGCAGTATTTT. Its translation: CASRFVPSGENTQYF.

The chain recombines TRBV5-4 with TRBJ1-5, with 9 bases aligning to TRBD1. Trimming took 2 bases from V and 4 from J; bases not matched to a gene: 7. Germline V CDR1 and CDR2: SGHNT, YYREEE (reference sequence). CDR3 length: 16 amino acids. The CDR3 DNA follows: TGTGCCAGCAGCTTTGGGACAGGGCTTAAAAATCAGCCCCAGCATTTT. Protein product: CASSFGTGLKNQPQHF.

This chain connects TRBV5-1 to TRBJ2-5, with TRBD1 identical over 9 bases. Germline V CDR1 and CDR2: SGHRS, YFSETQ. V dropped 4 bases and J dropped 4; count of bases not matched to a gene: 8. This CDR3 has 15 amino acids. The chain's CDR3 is CASSGGTGMSETQYF. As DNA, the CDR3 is TGCGCCAGCAGCGGTGGGACAGGGATGTCAGAGACCCAGTACTTC.

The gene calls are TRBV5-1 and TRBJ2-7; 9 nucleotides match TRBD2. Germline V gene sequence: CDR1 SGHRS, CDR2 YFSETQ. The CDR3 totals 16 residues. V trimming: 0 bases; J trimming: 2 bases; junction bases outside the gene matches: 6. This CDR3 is CASSLVGSGRAYEQYF. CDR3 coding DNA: TGCGCCAGCAGCTTGGTTGGTAGCGGGAGAGCCTACGAGCAGTACTTC.

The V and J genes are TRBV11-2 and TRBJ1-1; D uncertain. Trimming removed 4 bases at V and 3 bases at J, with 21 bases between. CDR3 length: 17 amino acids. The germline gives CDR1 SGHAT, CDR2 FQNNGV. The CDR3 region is CASSSSRELREDTEAFF. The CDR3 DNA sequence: TGTGCCAGCAGCTCGAGCCGGGAGCTCCGAGAGGACACTGAAGCTTTCTTT.

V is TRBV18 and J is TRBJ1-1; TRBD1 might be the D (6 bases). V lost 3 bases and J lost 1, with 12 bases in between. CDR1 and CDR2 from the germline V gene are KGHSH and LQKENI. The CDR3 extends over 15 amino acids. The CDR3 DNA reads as TGTGCCAGCTCACCTAACGGGGGGGCGAACACTGAAGCTTTCTTT. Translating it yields CASSPNGGANTEAFF.

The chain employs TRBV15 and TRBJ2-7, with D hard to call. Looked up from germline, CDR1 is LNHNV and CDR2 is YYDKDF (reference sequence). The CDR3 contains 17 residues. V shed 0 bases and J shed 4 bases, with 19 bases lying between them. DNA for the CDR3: TGTGCCACCAGCAGAGATGCCGCCAAGTTAGGAGAATACGAGCAGTACTTC. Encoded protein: CATSRDAAKLGEYEQYF.

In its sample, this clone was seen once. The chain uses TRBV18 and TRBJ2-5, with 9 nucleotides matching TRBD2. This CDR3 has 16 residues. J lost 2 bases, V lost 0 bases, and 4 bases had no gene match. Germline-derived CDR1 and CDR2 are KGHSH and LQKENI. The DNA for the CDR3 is TGTGCCAGCTCACCACCGCTAGCGGGGACACAAGAGACCCAGTACTTC. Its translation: CASSPPLAGTQETQYF.

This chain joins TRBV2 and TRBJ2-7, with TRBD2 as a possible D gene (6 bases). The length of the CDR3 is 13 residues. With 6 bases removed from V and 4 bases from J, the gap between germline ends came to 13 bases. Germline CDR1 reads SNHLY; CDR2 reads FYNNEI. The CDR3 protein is CASSRTTLYEQYF. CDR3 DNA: TGTGCCAGCAGCAGGACTACTCTATACGAGCAGTACTTC.

CDR3 sequence (DNA): TGTGCCAGCAGCTTAGATGGCAGGGGGCCGTGGGGTACGCAGTATTTT. Translating it yields CASSLDGRGPWGTQYF. This chain joins TRBV7-9 and TRBJ2-3; TRBD1 agrees at 8 bases. Germline V gene lookup returns CDR1 SEHNR and CDR2 FQNEAQ (reference sequence). V dropped 1 base and J dropped 8; count of bases not matched to a gene: 11. The length of the CDR3 is 16 residues. Using reference TRBV7-9 and TRBJ2-3 for the parts outside the CDR3, the full variable domain is DTGVSQNPRHKITKRGQNVTFRCDPISEHNRLYWYRQTLGQGPEFLTYFQNEAQLEKSRLLSDRFSAERPKGSFSTLEIQRTEQGDSAMYLCASSLDGRGPWGTQYFGPGTRLTVL.

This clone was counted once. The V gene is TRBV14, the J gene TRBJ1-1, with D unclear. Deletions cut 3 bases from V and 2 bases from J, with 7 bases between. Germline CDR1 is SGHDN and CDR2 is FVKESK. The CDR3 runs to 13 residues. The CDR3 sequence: CASSQRINTEAFF. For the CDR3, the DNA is TGTGCCAGCAGCCAGAGGATCAACACTGAAGCTTTCTTT.

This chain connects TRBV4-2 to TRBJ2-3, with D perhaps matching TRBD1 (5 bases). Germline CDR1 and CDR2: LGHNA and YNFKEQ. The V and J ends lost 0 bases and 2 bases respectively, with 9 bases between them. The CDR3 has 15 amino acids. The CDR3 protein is CASSQEGQYTDTQYF. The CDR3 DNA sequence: TGTGCCAGCAGCCAAGAGGGGCAGTACACAGATACGCAGTATTTT.

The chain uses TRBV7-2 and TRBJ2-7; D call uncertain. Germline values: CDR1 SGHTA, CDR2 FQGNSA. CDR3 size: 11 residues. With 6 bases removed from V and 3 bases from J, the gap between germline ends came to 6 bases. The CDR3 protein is CASRLNYEQYF. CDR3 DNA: TGTGCCAGCAGACTAAACTACGAGCAGTACTTC.

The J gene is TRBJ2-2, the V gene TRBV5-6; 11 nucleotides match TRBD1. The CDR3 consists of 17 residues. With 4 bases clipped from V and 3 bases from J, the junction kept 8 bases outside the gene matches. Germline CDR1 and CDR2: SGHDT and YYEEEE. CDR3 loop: CASSHYLDRGHTGELFF. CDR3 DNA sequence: TGTGCCAGCAGCCACTACCTGGACAGGGGGCACACCGGGGAGCTGTTTTTT.

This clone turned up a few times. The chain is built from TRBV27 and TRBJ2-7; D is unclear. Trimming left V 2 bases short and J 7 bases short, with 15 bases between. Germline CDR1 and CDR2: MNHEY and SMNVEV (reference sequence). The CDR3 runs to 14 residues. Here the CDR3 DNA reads TGTGCCAGCAGTTTAAGGCGTGGGATAGGGGAGCAGTACTTC. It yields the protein CASSLRRGIGEQYF.

DNA for the CDR3: TGTGCCAGTAGTATCGGACTAGCGACAGATACGCAGTATTTT. Its translation is CASSIGLATDTQYF. The chain recombines TRBV19 with TRBJ2-3, with 9 nucleotides matching TRBD2. Looked up from germline, CDR1 is LNHDA and CDR2 is SQIVND (reference sequence). The CDR3 spans 14 residues. V lost 3 bases, J lost 3 bases, and 1 base stayed unmatched.

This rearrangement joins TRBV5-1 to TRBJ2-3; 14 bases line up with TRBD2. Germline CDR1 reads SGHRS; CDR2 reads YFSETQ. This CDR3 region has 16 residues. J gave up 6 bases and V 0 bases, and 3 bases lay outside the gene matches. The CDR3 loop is CASSLGTSGGSDTQYF. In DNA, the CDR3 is TGCGCCAGCAGCTTGGGGACTAGCGGGGGGTCGGATACGCAGTATTTT.

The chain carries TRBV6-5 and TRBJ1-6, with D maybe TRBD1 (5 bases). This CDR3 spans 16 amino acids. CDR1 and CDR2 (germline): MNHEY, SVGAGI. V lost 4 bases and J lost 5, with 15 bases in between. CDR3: CASSSPRRENNSPLHF. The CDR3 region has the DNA TGTGCCAGCAGTTCACCCCGCAGGGAGAATAATTCACCCCTCCACTTT.

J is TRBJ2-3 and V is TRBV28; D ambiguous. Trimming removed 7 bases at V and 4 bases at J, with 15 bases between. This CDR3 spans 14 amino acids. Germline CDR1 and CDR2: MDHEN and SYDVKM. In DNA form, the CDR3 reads TGTGCCAGCACCGTGCCTAATCGGGCAGATACGCAGTATTTT. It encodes CASTVPNRADTQYF. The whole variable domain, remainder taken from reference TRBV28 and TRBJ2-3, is DVKVTQSSRYLVKRTGEKVFLECVQDMDHENMFWYRQDPGLGLRLIYFSYDVKMKEKGDIPEGYSVSREKKERFSLILESASTNQTSMYLCASTVPNRADTQYFGPGTRLTVL.